This T cell receptor (beta chain) is drawn from a study of graft-versus-host responses after intestinal transplantation (dated by TCRdb to about 2021). With respect to the entire study: The transplants that recipients received were multivisceral, liver-intestinal, or isolated intestinal. Rather than going through the commercial service, samples from three later patients were sequenced in-house on an Illumina MiSeq and processed with MiXCR. To identify alloreactive clones, pre-transplant mixed lymphocyte reaction products were sequenced and then compared with unstimulated pre-transplant donor and recipient T cells. Graft-versus-host and host-versus-graft alloreactive T cell clones were tracked in the graft, circulation and bone marrow after intestinal transplantation using bulk TCR-beta CDR3 sequencing. Of the 20 to 30 intestinal transplant recipients enrolled in the cohort, one of whom was a retransplant, 3 patients without pretransplant specimens were excluded. Every recipient was given anti-thymocyte globulin induction, followed by about three years of maintenance tacrolimus and steroids. Donor T cell macrochimerism was defined as a peak of at least 4% donor T cells among recipient peripheral blood mononuclear cells.

The sample's time point label, in plain terms: cells obtained before transplantation from donor or recipient. CD3+CD4+ and CD3+CD8+ populations were FACS-sorted from unstimulated pre-transplant donor and recipient cells taken from spleen or lymph nodes. Library creation used the immunoSEQ multiplex PCR assay. For most patients, genomic DNA was isolated with the Qiagen DNeasy Blood and Tissue Kit and sent frozen to Adaptive Biotechnologies for TCR sequencing. For most patients, genomic DNA was subjected to high-throughput TCR-beta CDR3 sequencing by Adaptive Biotechnologies. As for the authors' bioinformatics: TCR sequencing data for 15 to 20 patients were retrieved from Adaptive's ImmunoSEQ software; a few other patients were processed with MiXCR and VDJtools. CD4 versus CD8 sorting errors were corrected by removing sequences found in both subsets at a frequency ratio below 5:1. CDR3 nucleotide sequences shared between donor and recipient were removed because their origin could not be assigned. Alloreactive clones required at least 2-fold expansion over unstimulated cells and minimum CFSE-low frequency of 0.002% (template counts) or 0.001% (read counts). A clone was considered mappable if detected in the sequenced pre-transplant spleen, lymph node, or MLR CFSE-low populations of the donor or recipient. Cumulative frequency of alloreactive clones was calculated as a percentage of all sequences weighted by copy number. In TCRdb, the immuneACCESS table is reduced to in-frame sequences with V and J assigned. These tables do not hold every clone; where another copy was compared, an unresolved V gene accounts for under half, and the others remain unexplained. V and J calls and clone size are copied from that table; D and trimming were computed from the DNA. This sample lists about 48,000 clones; around 90% were detected once. The ten largest account for more than 2% of the sample.

The CDR3 holds 15 amino acids from the cysteine to the phenylalanine. The kept DNA is CDR3 alone, 45 bases in frame from the first base. The germline V gene (reference sequence) yields GTSNPN for CDR1 and SVGIG for CDR2. The germline V and J ends show losses of 3 bases and 3 bases respectively, and no gene match explains 10 bases of the junction. General findings and caveats noted by the study authors: GvH clones were detected in recipient bone marrow, and some of these GvH clones were observed earlier in ileal mucosa or blood, consistent with an intestinal mucosal origin. Early after transplant, peak levels of circulating GvH clones were associated with declines in HvG clones. Conclusions were limited by the relatively low number and heterogeneity of intestinal transplant patients. High GvH to HvG T cell clonal ratios were observed in the allografts of patients with donor T cell macrochimerism.

Regarding this clone: Its antigen remains undetermined. One base away there is no much larger clone; base qualities are not given.

The sample was unstimulated CD4+ T cells sorted from spleen or lymph node cells, taken before transplant. The receptor chain draws on TRBV30 and TRBJ2-7; 8 middle bases align to TRBD2. The clonotype was recovered from a human donor who was the organ donor for an intestinal transplant. CDR3 protein: CAWRLSGLGHYEQYF. The bases are TGTGCCTGGAGGCTGTCGGGACTAGGCCACTACGAGCAGTACTTC. Beyond the CDR3, the reference TRBV30 and TRBJ2-7 genes provide the residues; the full variable domain reads: SQTIHQWPATLVQPVGSPLSLECTVEGTSNPNLYWYRQAAGRGLQLLFYSVGIGQISSEVPQNLSASRPQDRQFILSSKKLLLSDSGFYLCAWRLSGLGHYEQYFGPGTRLTVT.